The 26 T cell receptor beta chains below come from one sample, sequenced in a study of tumor-infiltrating lymphocytes in primary liver carcinoma. The researchers produced TCR beta cDNA from 500 to 550 ng total RNA with a constant-region primer. Each TCR beta library was derived from three nested multiplex PCR rounds that employed slightly modified ARM-PCR. Researchers ran the first two PCR rounds for approximately 10 cycles each with TRBV1-TRBV30 forward primers and a C-beta reverse primer. TCRdb ran MiXCR on the multiplex PCR reads and lists one entry per CDR3 protein. Of 300,000 to 400,000 distinct CDR3 sequences listed, 65% are singletons. Germline DNA was also extracted, and blood RNA derived from unsorted whole blood. Sequenced input: peripheral blood. These receptors were collected from a man in his forties with primary liver carcinoma and hepatitis B virus infection.

This clonotype was counted between two and nine times. The chain recombines TRBV30 with TRBJ2-5, with D hard to call. Looked up from germline, CDR1 is GTSNPN and CDR2 is SVGIG (reference sequence). The ends were cut back, 3 bases at V and 1 base at J, with 9 bases in the middle. CDR3 size: 13 residues. Here the CDR3 reads CAWSNGLQETQYF. CDR3 bases: TGTGCCTGGAGCAACGGGCTCCAAGAGACCCAGTACTTC.

This clonotype was seen only a few times. This may stem from a read error, because a much larger clone lies one nucleotide away. The chain employs TRBV29-1 and TRBJ2-7; tentative D call: TRBD2 (6 bases). The V end lost 4 bases, the J end lost 3 bases, and 10 bases lay between the germline ends. In germline, CDR1 is SQVTM, CDR2 ANQGSEA. The CDR3 is 12 residues long. This chain's CDR3 is CSVGGGNYEQYF. The CDR3 region has the DNA TGCAGCGTTGGGGGCGGGAACTACGAGCAGTACTTC.

Remarks on this clonotype: This sequence may be a read error, since a much larger clone differs from it by one base. This chain uses TRBV12-3 or TRBV12-4 with TRBJ1-1; maybe TRBD1 (5 bases). This CDR3 is built from 16 residues. DNA of the CDR3: TGTGTCAGCTCCCGACCGGGACGGCTAATGAACACTGAAGCTTTCTTT. Residues: CVSSRPGRLMNTEAFF.

The J gene is TRBJ2-5, the V gene TRBV6-5; tentatively, D is TRBD2 (6 bases). Germline V CDR1 and CDR2: MNHEY, SVGAGI. This CDR3 contains 14 residues. V lost 0 bases and J 4 bases, leaving 9 bases between the germline ends. This CDR3 reads CASSYSRAGETQYF. The CDR3 nucleotides read TGTGCCAGCAGTTACTCCCGAGCGGGAGAGACCCAGTACTTC.

Concerning this clonotype: Likely a read error: the CDR3 ends without its conserved phenylalanine or tryptophan. This chain connects TRBV30 to TRBJ1-4; no clear D. Germline CDR1 GTSNPN, CDR2 SVGIG (reference sequence). V shed 0 bases and J shed 0 bases, with 8 bases lying between them. This CDR3 is 15 amino acids long. As DNA, the CDR3 is TGTGCCTGGAGTGTAGTGGCCGCAACTAATGAAAAACTGTTTCTT. Protein: CAWSVVAATNEKLFL.

For this clonotype: A much larger clone lies a single base off, so this may be a read error. V and J are TRBV29-1 and TRBJ1-5; 7 bases match TRBD1. The CDR3 sequence is 15 residues long. J lost 1 base, V lost 5 bases, and 8 bases had no gene match. Per germline, CDR1 SQVTM and CDR2 ANQGSEA. The CDR3 sequence is CSVTTTGESNQPQHF. The CDR3 coding sequence is TGCAGCGTTACGACAACAGGGGAGAGCAATCAGCCCCAGCATTTT. Full variable domain (remainder filled in from reference TRBV29-1 and TRBJ1-5): SAVISQKPSRDICQRGTSLTIQCQVDSQVTMMFWYRQQPGQSLTLIATANQGSEATYESGFVIDKFPISRPNLTFSTLTVSNMSPEDSSIYLCSVTTTGESNQPQHFGDGTRLSIL.

Comments on this clonotype: Being one base from a much bigger clone, this may be a read error. No conserved phenylalanine or tryptophan ends this CDR3, so it is likely a read error. V is TRBV6-2 or TRBV6-3 and J is TRBJ2-1; D is uncertain. The V gene's germline CDR1 is MNHEY and CDR2 SVGEGT. Trimming stripped 0 bases from V and 7 bases from J, with 10 bases between. CDR3 size: 14 residues. CDR3 nucleotides: TGTGCCAGCAGTTACTCGTCTAGAGGTAATGAGCAGTTCTCC. Translated, it gives CASSYSSRGNEQFS.

Concerning this clonotype itself: A clone one base away is much larger, so this may be a read error. This chain links TRBV6-2 or TRBV6-3 with TRBJ2-5, with D unclear. CDR1 MNHEY and CDR2 SVGEGT come from the germline V gene. Between the trimmed V and J ends, which lost 1 base and 6 bases, there was a span of 9 bases. This CDR3 has 13 residues. For the CDR3, the DNA is TGTGCCAGCAGTTACTGCGGTCCGAAGACCCAGTACTTC. Its translation is CASSYCGPKTQYF.

About this clonotype itself: With a much larger clone just one base away, this may be a read error. The V call is TRBV4-2, the J call TRBJ2-3, with D tentatively TRBD2 (7 bases). Germline V lookup: CDR1 LGHNA, CDR2 YNFKEQ. The CDR3 loop spans 15 amino acids. The CDR3 sequence: CVSSQAEGGGDTQYF. CDR3 sequence (DNA): TGTGTCAGCAGCCAAGCGGAGGGAGGGGGGGATACGCAGTATTTT.

Turning to this clonotype: This clone may be a read error of a much larger clone one base away. The rearrangement joins TRBV6-6 to TRBJ2-6; possible D gene TRBD2, 7 bases. The CDR3 has 15 amino acids. CDR1 MNHNY and CDR2 SVGAGI come from the germline V gene (reference sequence). CDR3 nucleotides: TGTGCCAGCAGTGGACAGTCCCGGGGGGCCAACATCCTGACTTTC. This sequence encodes CASSGQSRGANILTF.

About this clonotype: This could be a read error, since a much larger clone is one nucleotide away. The J gene is TRBJ1-5, the V gene TRBV4-2, with a weak D call TRBD1 (5 bases). V lost 4 bases and J 0 bases, leaving 16 bases between the germline ends. Germline lookup yields CDR1 LGHNA and CDR2 YNFKEQ. This CDR3 contains 17 residues. The chain's CDR3 is CASSPDGAENSNQPQHF. The DNA for the CDR3 is TGTGCCAGCAGCCCGGATGGGGCAGAGAATAGCAATCAGCCCCAGCATTTT.

In regard to this clonotype: This may come from a read error, since a much larger clone is one base off. The chain recombines TRBV6-5 with TRBJ1-4, with D uncertain. Germline V gene lookup returns CDR1 MNHEY and CDR2 SVGAGI. This CDR3 contains 15 residues. V lost 1 base to trimming and J lost 5 bases, with 11 bases between them. CDR3 region: CASSYLGGENEKLFF. CDR3 DNA sequence: TGTGCCAGCAGTTACTTGGGCGGGGAAAATGAAAAACTGTTTTTT.

The chain recombines TRBV11-2 with TRBJ2-1, with 10 bases aligning to TRBD1. Germline V lookup: CDR1 SGHAT, CDR2 FQNNGV. This CDR3 spans 16 amino acids. After removal of 5 bases from V and 6 bases from J, the junction contained 10 bases not matched to a gene. The CDR3 here is CASSRLPGQGTNEQFF. The CDR3 coding sequence is TGTGCCAGCAGCCGCCTACCGGGACAGGGGACCAATGAGCAGTTCTTC.

On this clonotype itself: A read error may produce the germline difference seen at one junction end. V is TRBV11-3 and J is TRBJ2-2; TRBD2 might be the D (7 bases). Germline V gene data show CDR1 as SGHNT and CDR2 as YENEEA. The CDR3 runs to 15 residues. CDR3 in DNA: TGTGCCAGCAGCCCAGGAAAGCGGGACACCTGGGAGCTGTTTTTT. As protein: CASSPGKRDTWELFF. Together with reference TRBV11-3 and TRBJ2-2, the CDR3 gives the full variable domain: EAGVVQSPRYKIIEKKQPVAFWCNPISGHNTLYWYLQNLGQGPELLIRYENEEAVDDSQLPKDRFSAERLKGVDSTLKIQPAELGDSAVYLCASSPGKRDTWELFFGEGSRLTVL.

The rearrangement joins TRBV2 to TRBJ1-1; no definite D call. CDR1 and CDR2 (germline): SNHLY, FYNNEI. V lost 5 bases to trimming and J lost 1 base, with 8 bases between them. This CDR3 comprises 13 residues. Written as DNA, the CDR3 is TGTGCCAGCAGTTATACAGAGAACACTGAAGCTTTCTTT. Protein: CASSYTENTEAFF. Based on the CDR3 plus reference TRBV2 and TRBJ1-1, the full variable domain is EPEVTQTPSHQVTQMGQEVILRCVPISNHLYFYWYRQILGQKVEFLVSFYNNEISEKSEIFDDQFSVERPDGSNFTLKIRSTKLEDSAMYFCASSYTENTEAFFGQGTRLTVV.

The chain uses TRBV6-2 or TRBV6-3 and TRBJ1-4, with D perhaps matching TRBD1 (6 bases). The CDR3 length is 17 residues. V lost 7 bases and J lost 4, with 22 bases in between. Per the germline V gene, CDR1 is MNHEY and CDR2 is SVGEGT. The CDR3 DNA follows: TGTGCCAGCATGGGGGACACGACGAGGGGCCTTAATGAAAAACTGTTTTTT. Translated: CASMGDTTRGLNEKLFF.

A single count supports this clonotype. A junction boundary mismatches the germline segment, possibly from a read error. The chain links TRBV5-5 to TRBJ1-1; TRBD1 might be the D (5 bases). CDR3 length: 15 residues. CDR1 is SGHKS and CDR2 is YYEKEE in the germline V gene (reference sequence). The CDR3 is CANSVGPSRNTEAFF. CDR3 coding DNA: TGTGCCAACAGCGTGGGACCGAGCAGGAACACTGAAGCTTTCTTT.

A note on this clonotype: With a much larger clone just one base away, this may be a read error. The rearrangement uses TRBV12-3 or TRBV12-4 and TRBJ2-1; TRBD2 matches 9 bases. V lost 6 bases to trimming and J lost 4 bases; unmatched junction nucleotides: 13. The CDR3 loop spans 17 amino acids. The CDR3 region is CASRGISGSLAYNEQFF. CDR3 bases: TGTGCCAGCAGGGGGATTAGCGGGAGTTTGGCGTACAATGAGCAGTTCTTC.

The chain recombines TRBV28 with TRBJ2-2, with unresolved D. There are 16 residues in the CDR3. CDR1 and CDR2 (germline): MDHEN, SYDVKM. V was cut by 5 bases and J by 3 bases, with 16 bases left in between. The CDR3 loop is CASSPRPLKHTGELFF. The CDR3 bases are TGTGCCAGCAGTCCCCGACCTCTTAAACACACCGGGGAGCTGTTTTTT.

This clonotype was seen a handful of times. The chain combines TRBV5-1 with TRBJ2-2; 12 nucleotides match TRBD2. The CDR3 is made up of 17 amino acids. The V and J ends lost 0 bases and 2 bases, in that order; junction bases with no gene match: 2. Germline loops: CDR1 SGHRS, CDR2 YFSETQ. The chain's CDR3 is CASSLETSGRNTGELFF. The DNA of the CDR3 is TGCGCCAGCAGCTTGGAGACTAGCGGGAGAAACACCGGGGAGCTGTTTTTT.

The chain is built from TRBV6-2 or TRBV6-3 and TRBJ2-5; no definite D call. The CDR3 loop spans 12 amino acids. V was shortened by 2 bases and J by 5 bases, with 6 bases between the two germline ends. The V gene's germline CDR1 is MNHEY and CDR2 SVGEGT. CDR3 region: CASSYPVETQYF. In DNA form, the CDR3 reads TGTGCCAGCAGTTACCCGGTGGAGACCCAGTACTTC.

As concerns this clonotype: This sequence may be a read error, since a much larger clone differs from it by one base. The V and J genes are TRBV4-1 and TRBJ2-3, with 10 bases fitting TRBD2. Losses at the gene ends were 3 bases for V and 2 bases for J; bases not matched to a gene: 11. CDR1 is MGHRA and CDR2 is YSYEKL in the germline V gene. This CDR3 has 18 residues. CDR3 DNA sequence: TGCGCCAGCAGCCAGATCCACTGGACTAGCGGATTCACAGATACGCAGTATTTT. Translated: CASSQIHWTSGFTDTQYF.

The rearrangement uses TRBV28 and TRBJ2-7; 8 bases align to TRBD1. V lost 6 bases to trimming and J lost 0 bases; unmatched junction nucleotides: 19. This CDR3 contains 19 residues. Germline values: CDR1 MDHEN, CDR2 SYDVKM. The CDR3 DNA reads TGTGCCAGCAGGGGAAGAGGCCGTACAGGGGGATCCAACTCCTACGAGCAGTACTTC. Translating it yields CASRGRGRTGGSNSYEQYF.

J is TRBJ1-1 and V is TRBV30; D is uncertain. CDR3 length: 14 amino acids. CDR1 GTSNPN and CDR2 SVGIG come from the germline V gene (reference sequence). The CDR3 DNA reads TGTGTCCGGAGTAGGGTGGACGTCGTCACTGAAGCTTTCTTT. This gives the protein CVRSRVDVVTEAFF.

This clonotype was counted a few times. The chain is built from TRBV7-9 and TRBJ2-1, with 10 nucleotides matching TRBD2. Per germline, CDR1 SEHNR and CDR2 FQNEAQ (reference sequence). The V gene end was trimmed by 0 bases and the J gene end by 7 bases; junction bases not matched to a gene: 6. CDR3 length: 16 residues. DNA for the CDR3: TGTGCCAGCAGCTTAGCGGGACTAGCGTGGGGGAATGAGCAGTTCTTC. Amino acids: CASSLAGLAWGNEQFF. Drawing the rest from reference TRBV7-9 and TRBJ2-1, the complete variable domain is DTGVSQNPRHKITKRGQNVTFRCDPISEHNRLYWYRQTLGQGPEFLTYFQNEAQLEKSRLLSDRFSAERPKGSFSTLEIQRTEQGDSAMYLCASSLAGLAWGNEQFFGPGTRLTVL.

About this clonotype itself: The conserved phenylalanine or tryptophan normally closing the CDR3 is absent here, so this likely arose from a read error. The chain joins TRBV29-1 to TRBJ2-7, with D perhaps matching TRBD1 (6 bases). V dropped 1 base and J dropped 5 bases, with 12 bases sitting between them. This CDR3 has 13 residues. From germline, CDR1 is SQVTM and CDR2 ANQGSEA. This CDR3 reads CSVEVGTINEQYL. Written as DNA, the CDR3 is TGCAGCGTTGAAGTCGGGACAATCAACGAGCAGTACCTT.